This T cell receptor beta chain was sequenced in a study of shared clonotypes between healthy human individuals. Terminally differentiated effector memory CD45RA+ cells were excluded from the naive CD8 cells, which were CD45RO-negative and positively selected for CCR7. Here immunoSEQ multiplex PCR was the method, and the copy in TCRdb shows in-frame clones only, minus some. Of around 640,000 clones in the sample, about 96% were seen once. CDR1 is MNHEY and CDR2 is SMNVEV in the germline V gene (reference sequence). The CDR3 totals 13 residues. V gave up 10 bases and J gave up 6 bases; unmatched junction bases: 10.

The receptor's source is a woman younger than 45 in good health. Material for sequencing was naive CD8+ T cells sorted from blood. The chain carries TRBV27 and TRBJ1-1; 8 bases line up with TRBD1. CDR3 in DNA: TGTGCCACCCGGGACAGGACGGACCCTGAAGCTTTCTTT. Its translation: CATRDRTDPEAFF.